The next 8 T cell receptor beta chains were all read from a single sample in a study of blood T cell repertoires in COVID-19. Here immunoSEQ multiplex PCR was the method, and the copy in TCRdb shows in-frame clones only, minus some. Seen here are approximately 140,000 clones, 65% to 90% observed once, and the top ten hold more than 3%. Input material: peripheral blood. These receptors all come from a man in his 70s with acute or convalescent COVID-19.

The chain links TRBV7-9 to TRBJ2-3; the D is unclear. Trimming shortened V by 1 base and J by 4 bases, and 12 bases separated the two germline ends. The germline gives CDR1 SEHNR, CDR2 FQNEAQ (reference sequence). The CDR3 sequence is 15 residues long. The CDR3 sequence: CASSLDARTPDTQYF. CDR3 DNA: TGTGCCAGCAGCTTAGATGCCAGAACCCCAGATACGCAGTATTTT.

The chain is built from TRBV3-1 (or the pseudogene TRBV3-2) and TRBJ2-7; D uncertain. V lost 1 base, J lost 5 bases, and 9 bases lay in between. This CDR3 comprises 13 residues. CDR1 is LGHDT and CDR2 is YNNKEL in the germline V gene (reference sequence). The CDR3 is CASSQVRSDEQYF. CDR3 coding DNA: TGTGCCAGCAGCCAAGTGAGGAGTGACGAGCAGTACTTC.

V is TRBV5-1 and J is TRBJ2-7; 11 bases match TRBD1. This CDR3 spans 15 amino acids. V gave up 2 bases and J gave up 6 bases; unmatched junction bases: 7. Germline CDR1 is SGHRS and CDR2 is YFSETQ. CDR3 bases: TGCGCCAGCAGCTTCGGACAGGGGGCGCAAAGCGAGCAGTACTTC. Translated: CASSFGQGAQSEQYF.

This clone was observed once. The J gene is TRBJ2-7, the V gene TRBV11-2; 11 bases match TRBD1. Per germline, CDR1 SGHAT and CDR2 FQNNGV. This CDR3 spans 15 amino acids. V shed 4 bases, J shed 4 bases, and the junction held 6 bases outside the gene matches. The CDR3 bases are TGTGCCAGCAGCTCCGGGACAGGGGGTTTTTACGAGCAGTACTTC. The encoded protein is CASSSGTGGFYEQYF.

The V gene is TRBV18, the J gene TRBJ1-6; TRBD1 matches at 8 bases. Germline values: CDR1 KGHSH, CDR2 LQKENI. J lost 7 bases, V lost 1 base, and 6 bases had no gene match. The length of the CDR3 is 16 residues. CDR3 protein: CASSPLTTGENSPLHF. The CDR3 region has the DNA TGTGCCAGCTCACCACTGACGACAGGGGAGAATTCACCCCTCCACTTT.

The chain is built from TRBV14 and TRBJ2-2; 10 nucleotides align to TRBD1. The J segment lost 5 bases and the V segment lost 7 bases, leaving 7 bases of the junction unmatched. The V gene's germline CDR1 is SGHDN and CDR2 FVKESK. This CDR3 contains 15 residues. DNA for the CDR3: TGTGCCAGCACAAAAAGGACAGGGGGGACCGGGGAGCTGTTTTTT. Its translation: CASTKRTGGTGELFF.

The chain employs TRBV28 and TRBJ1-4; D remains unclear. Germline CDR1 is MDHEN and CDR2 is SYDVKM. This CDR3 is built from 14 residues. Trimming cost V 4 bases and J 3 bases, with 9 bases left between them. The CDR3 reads CASSSILPNEKLFF. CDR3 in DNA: TGTGCCAGCAGTTCCATACTACCTAATGAAAAACTGTTTTTT.

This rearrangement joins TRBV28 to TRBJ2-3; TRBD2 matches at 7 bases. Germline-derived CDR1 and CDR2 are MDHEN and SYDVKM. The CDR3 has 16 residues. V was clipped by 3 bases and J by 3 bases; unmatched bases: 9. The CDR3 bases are TGTGCCAGCAGTTTTGCGGGAGCTGTATGGACAGATACGCAGTATTTT. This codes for CASSFAGAVWTDTQYF.